Given below is one TCR beta chain in context. The specificity of this receptor is unknown. No much larger clone exists at a distance of one base, and base qualities are not known. The sequencer listed for this sample is Illumina HiSeq 1500. In-frame beta chains were kept once TCRdb had trimmed the public reads at Q25 with fastp and called clones with MiXCR. Under each unique CDR3 protein, matching rows form one entry showing the most common genes and DNA. The sample table shows fewer than 700,000 distinct CDR3 sequences, and 20% to 25% are seen once. Roughly 8% of the sample lies in the top ten. The sample is drawn from a study of T cell repertoires in cytomegalovirus infection (dated by TCRdb to the late 2010s). Broadly, across the study: The HLA type of each donor mattered for the analysis, because public TCR beta signatures pointed to carriage of CMV infection along with the matching HLA type. Paper-wide results and their limitations: Carriers of CMV infection plus the relevant HLA type were discriminated by the cumulative frequency of public TCR beta family members in the study cohort and in an independent roughly 400-donor cohort. The ex vivo response was dominated by HLA-C-restricted CMV-specific TCR beta clonotypes, which also provided the single most frequent clonotype in two of eight donors.

Sequences SGHDT (CDR1) and YYEEEE (CDR2) are obtained from the germline V gene. The junction shows trimming of 4 bases on V and 0 bases on J, and the gene matches do not reach 6 bases of it. Measured from the cysteine to the phenylalanine, the CDR3 is 16 residues long. The entry retains the CDR3 DNA only, 48 bases that are in frame from base 1. Specimen: CD8+ T cells from PBMCs. This sequence originates from a human donor in good health (CMV status not recorded). Some clones in this sample may be carry-over from other donors' samples. The chain links TRBV5-6 with TRBJ2-2; 7 bases in the junction line up with TRBD2. This receptor carries the CDR3 CASSAGTITNTGELFF. The sequenced DNA is TGTGCCAGCAGCGCCGGGACTATAACGAACACCGGGGAGCTGTTTTTT.